The 8 T cell receptor beta chains given below trace back to one sample, sequenced in a study of T cell repertoires in cytomegalovirus infection. Their specific antigens are unknown. TCRdb reprocessed the reads via MiXCR and lists one record per CDR3 protein. The sample has approximately 730,000 distinct CDR3 sequences, around 35% seen once. This specimen was cultured PBMCs, taken from culture after CMV antigen stimulation. These receptors originate from a human donor in good health (CMV status not recorded). Some clones in this sample may be carry-over from other donors' samples.

This clonotype occurred many times. The J gene is TRBJ2-5, the V gene TRBV7-9; D may be TRBD2 (6 bases). In germline, CDR1 is SEHNR, CDR2 FQNEAQ (reference sequence). Trimming pared 2 bases from V and 5 bases from J, leaving 15 bases between. The CDR3 covers 15 residues. Written as DNA, the CDR3 is TGTGCCAGCAGCTTAAACCTAGGCGGAGGGGAGACCCAGTACTTC. Translating gives CASSLNLGGGETQYF.

A few counts support this clonotype. The chain joins TRBV6-1 to TRBJ1-3, with D perhaps matching TRBD1 (6 bases). The CDR3 is 19 residues long. Trimming removed 0 bases at V and 0 bases at J, with 18 bases between. Looked up from germline, CDR1 is MNHNS and CDR2 is SASEGT. The CDR3 region is CASSEALLPGHYSGNTIYF. The CDR3 nucleotides are TGTGCCAGCAGTGAAGCGCTTCTTCCGGGACACTACTCTGGAAACACCATATATTTT.

The J gene is TRBJ1-1, the V gene TRBV19; D possibly corresponds to TRBD1 (5 bases). Trimming shortened V by 7 bases and J by 1 base, and 16 bases separated the two germline ends. The CDR3 extends over 15 amino acids. CDR1 is LNHDA, CDR2 SQIVND, per germline (reference sequence). The CDR3 bases are TGTGCCAGTACCCCTGGGGCCACGAGGAACACTGAAGCTTTCTTT. Amino acid sequence: CASTPGATRNTEAFF.

V is TRBV7-6 and J is TRBJ2-5; the D gene could be TRBD1 or TRBD2 (5 bases each). The CDR3 loop spans 14 amino acids. V gave up 5 bases and J gave up 13 bases, with 23 bases separating them. Germline V CDR1 and CDR2: SGHVS, FNYEAQ. The CDR3 DNA reads TGTGCCAGCAGCGCCGGGACGACTCTGATCGCTCGGTACTTC. Residues: CASSAGTTLIARYF.

Here the CDR3 reads CASSLVVTSGGASHHEQFF. CDR3 DNA sequence: TGTGCCAGCAGTTTGGTGGTGACTAGCGGGGGGGCATCCCATCATGAGCAGTTCTTC. The chain couples TRBV27 to TRBJ2-1; the match to TRBD2 covers 14 bases. V dropped 3 bases and J dropped 8; count of bases not matched to a gene: 15. This CDR3 comprises 19 residues. The germline V gene has CDR1 MNHEY and CDR2 SMNVEV (reference sequence).

This chain joins TRBV18 and TRBJ2-7, with unresolved D. Germline CDR1 reads KGHSH; CDR2 reads LQKENI. The ends were cut back, 5 bases at V and 5 bases at J, with 7 bases in the middle. There are 11 residues in the CDR3. The DNA for the CDR3 is TGTGCCAGCTCAGGAGCCGACGAGCAGTACTTC. Its protein product is CASSGADEQYF.

This clonotype appeared a few times. CDR3 amino acids: CASGAWGQSYEQYF. For the CDR3, the DNA is TGTGCCAGCGGGGCGTGGGGACAGTCCTACGAGCAGTACTTC. The chain carries TRBV2 and TRBJ2-7; 7 bases line up with TRBD1. CDR1 is SNHLY and CDR2 is FYNNEI in the germline V gene. The CDR3 covers 14 residues. The V segment lost 8 bases and the J segment 1 base; nucleotides outside the gene matches: 8.

The CDR3 coding sequence is TGCGCCAGCAGTGAGTTGCGGGAAAGTTCCGAGCAGTACTTC. Amino acids: CASSELRESSEQYF. V and J are TRBV10-2 and TRBJ2-7, with D possibly TRBD2 on 6 matching bases. Germline loops: CDR1 WSHSY, CDR2 SAAADI. CDR3 length: 14 amino acids. Between the trimmed V and J ends, which lost 1 base and 6 bases, there was a span of 13 bases.